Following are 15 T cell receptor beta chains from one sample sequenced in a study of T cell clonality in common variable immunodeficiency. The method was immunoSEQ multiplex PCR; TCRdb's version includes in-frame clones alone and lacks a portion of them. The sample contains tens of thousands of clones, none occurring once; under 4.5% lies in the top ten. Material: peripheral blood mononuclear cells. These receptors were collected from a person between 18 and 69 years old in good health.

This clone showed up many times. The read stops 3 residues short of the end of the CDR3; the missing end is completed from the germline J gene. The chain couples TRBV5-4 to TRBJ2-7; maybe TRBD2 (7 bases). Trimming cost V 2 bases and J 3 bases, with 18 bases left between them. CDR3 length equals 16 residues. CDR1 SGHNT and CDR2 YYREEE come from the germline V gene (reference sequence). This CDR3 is CASSLGGAPLGYEQYF. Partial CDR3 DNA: TGTGCCAGCAGCTTAGGGGGGGCCCCCCTAGGCTACGAG. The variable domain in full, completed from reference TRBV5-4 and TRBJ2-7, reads ETGVTQSPTHLIKTRGQQVTLRCSSQSGHNTVSWYQQALGQGPQFIFQYYREEENGRGNFPPRFSGLQFPNYSSELNVNALELDDSALYLCASSLGGAPLGYEQYFGPGTRLTVT.

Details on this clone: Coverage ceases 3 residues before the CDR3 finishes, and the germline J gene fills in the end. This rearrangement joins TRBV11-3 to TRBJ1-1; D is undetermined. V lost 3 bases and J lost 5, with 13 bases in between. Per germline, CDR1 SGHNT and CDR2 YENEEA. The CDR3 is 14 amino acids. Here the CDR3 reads CASSFGGSSTEAFF. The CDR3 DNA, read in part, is TGTGCCAGCAGCTTTGGAGGGTCCTCGACTGAA.

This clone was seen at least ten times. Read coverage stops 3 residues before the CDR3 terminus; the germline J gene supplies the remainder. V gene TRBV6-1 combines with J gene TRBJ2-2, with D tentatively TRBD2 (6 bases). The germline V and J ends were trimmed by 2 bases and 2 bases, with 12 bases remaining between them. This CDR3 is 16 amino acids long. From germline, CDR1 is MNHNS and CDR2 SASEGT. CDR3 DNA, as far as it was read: TGTGCCAGCAGTGAATTTACTAGCCTTAACACCGGGGAG. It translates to CASSEFTSLNTGE. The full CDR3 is CASSEFTSLNTGELFF.

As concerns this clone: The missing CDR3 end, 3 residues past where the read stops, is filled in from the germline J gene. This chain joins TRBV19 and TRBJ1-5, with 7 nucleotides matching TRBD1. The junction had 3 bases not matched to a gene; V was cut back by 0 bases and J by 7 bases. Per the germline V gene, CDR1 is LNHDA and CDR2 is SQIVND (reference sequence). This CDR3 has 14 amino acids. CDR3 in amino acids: CASSIEPGGQPQHF. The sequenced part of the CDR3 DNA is TGTGCCAGTAGTATAGAACCAGGGGGACAGCCC.

The DNA read from the CDR3 is TGTGCCAGTAGTATTTCAGGGAACGGAAAA. Its protein product is CASSISGNGK. The complete CDR3 protein is CASSISGNGKAFF. The chain couples TRBV19 to TRBJ1-1; weak D call: TRBD1 (5 bases). The read terminates 3 residues ahead of where the CDR3 ends, so the germline J gene completes it. The germline CDR1 and CDR2 sequences are LNHDA and SQIVND (reference sequence). The CDR3 is 13 residues long.

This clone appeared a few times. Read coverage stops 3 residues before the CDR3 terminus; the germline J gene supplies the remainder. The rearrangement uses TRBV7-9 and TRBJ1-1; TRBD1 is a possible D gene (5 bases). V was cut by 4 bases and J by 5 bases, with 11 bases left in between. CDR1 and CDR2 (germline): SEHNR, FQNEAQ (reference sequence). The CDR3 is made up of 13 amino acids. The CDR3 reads CASSYNGGTEAFF. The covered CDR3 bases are TGTGCCAGCAGCTACAACGGGGGGACTGAA. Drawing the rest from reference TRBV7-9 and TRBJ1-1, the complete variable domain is DTGVSQNPRHKITKRGQNVTFRCDPISEHNRLYWYRQTLGQGPEFLTYFQNEAQLEKSRLLSDRFSAERPKGSFSTLEIQRTEQGDSAMYLCASSYNGGTEAFFGQGTRLTVV.

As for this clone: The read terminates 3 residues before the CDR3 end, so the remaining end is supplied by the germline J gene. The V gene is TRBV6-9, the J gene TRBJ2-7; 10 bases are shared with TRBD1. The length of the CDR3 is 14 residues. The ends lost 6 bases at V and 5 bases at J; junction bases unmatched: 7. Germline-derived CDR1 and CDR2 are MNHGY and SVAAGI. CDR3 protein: CASSVGQGVNEQYF. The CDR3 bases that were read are TGTGCCAGCAGCGTCGGACAGGGGGTAAACGAG.

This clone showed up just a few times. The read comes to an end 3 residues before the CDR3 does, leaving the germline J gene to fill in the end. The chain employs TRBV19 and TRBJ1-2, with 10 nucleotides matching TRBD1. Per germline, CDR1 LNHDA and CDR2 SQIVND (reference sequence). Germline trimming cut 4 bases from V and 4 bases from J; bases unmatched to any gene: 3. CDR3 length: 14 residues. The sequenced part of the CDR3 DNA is TGTGCCAGTAGTACAAGACAGGGGGCCTATGGC. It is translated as CASSTRQGAYG. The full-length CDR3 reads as CASSTRQGAYGYTF.

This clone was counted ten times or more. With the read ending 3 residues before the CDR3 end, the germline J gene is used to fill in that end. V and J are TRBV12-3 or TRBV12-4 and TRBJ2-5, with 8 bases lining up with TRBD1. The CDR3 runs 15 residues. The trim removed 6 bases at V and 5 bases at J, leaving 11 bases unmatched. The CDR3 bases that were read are TGTGCCAGCAGACCTACGACAGGGGCACAGGAGACC. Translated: CASRPTTGAQET. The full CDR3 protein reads CASRPTTGAQETQYF.

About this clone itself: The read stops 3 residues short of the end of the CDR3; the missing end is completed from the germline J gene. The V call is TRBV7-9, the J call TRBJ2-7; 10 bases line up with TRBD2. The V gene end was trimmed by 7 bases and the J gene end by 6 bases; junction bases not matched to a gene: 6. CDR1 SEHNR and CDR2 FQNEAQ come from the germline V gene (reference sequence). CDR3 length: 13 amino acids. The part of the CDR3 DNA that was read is TGTGCCAGCATAGCGGGAGGTGGGGGCGAG. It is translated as CASIAGGGGE. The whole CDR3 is CASIAGGGGEQYF.

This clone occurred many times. The CDR3 protein is CASSTRDRGRHSEQFF. The CDR3 bases that were read are TGTGCCAGCTCAACGAGGGACAGGGGGCGGCATAGTGAG. The rearrangement joins TRBV18 to TRBJ2-1; TRBD1 aligns across 12 bases. The read terminates 3 residues ahead of where the CDR3 ends, so the germline J gene completes it. Germline V gene sequence: CDR1 KGHSH, CDR2 LQKENI. The ends lost 5 bases at V and 9 bases at J; junction bases unmatched: 11. The CDR3 consists of 16 residues. Full variable domain (remainder filled in from reference TRBV18 and TRBJ2-1): NAGVMQNPRHLVRRRGQEARLRCSPMKGHSHVYWYRQLPEEGLKFMVYLQKENIIDESGMPKERFSAEFPKEGPSILRIQQVVRGDSAAYFCASSTRDRGRHSEQFFGPGTRLTVL.

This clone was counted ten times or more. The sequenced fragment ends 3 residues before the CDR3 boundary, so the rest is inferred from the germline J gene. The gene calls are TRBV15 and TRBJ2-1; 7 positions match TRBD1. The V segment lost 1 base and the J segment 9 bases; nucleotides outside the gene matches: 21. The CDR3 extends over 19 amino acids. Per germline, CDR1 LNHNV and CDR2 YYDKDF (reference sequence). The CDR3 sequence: CATSRARLDETGIRFEQFF. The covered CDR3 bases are TGTGCCACCAGCAGAGCCCGCCTGGATGAGACAGGGATTCGGTTTGAG.

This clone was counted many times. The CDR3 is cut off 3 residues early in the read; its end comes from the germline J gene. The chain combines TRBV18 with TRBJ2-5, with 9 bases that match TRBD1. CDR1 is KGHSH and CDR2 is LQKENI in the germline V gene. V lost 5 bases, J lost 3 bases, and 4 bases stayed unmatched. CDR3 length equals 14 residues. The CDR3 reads CASSYWTGEETQYF. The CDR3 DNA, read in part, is TGTGCCAGCTCATACTGGACAGGGGAAGAGACC.

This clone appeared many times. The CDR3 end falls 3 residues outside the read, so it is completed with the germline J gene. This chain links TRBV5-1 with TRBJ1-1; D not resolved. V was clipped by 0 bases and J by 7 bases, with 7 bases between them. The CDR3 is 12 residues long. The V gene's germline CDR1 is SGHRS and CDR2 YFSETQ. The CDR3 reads CASSLVSDEAFF. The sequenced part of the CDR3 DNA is TGCGCCAGCAGCTTGGTGTCAGATGAA.

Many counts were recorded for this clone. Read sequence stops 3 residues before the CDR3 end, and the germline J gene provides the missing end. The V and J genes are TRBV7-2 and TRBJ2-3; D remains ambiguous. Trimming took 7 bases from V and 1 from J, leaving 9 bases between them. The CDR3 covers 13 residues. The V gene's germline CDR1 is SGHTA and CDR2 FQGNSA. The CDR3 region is CASTSYGTDTQYF. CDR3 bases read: TGTGCCAGCACAAGCTATGGCACAGATACG.